This T cell receptor (beta chain) derives from a study of blood T cell repertoires in COVID-19. This clone was seen once. V was pared by 7 bases and J by 8 bases, with 4 bases of the junction left unmatched. The CDR3 length is 13 residues. Per the germline V gene, CDR1 is KGHDR and CDR2 is SFDVKD. Clones were sequenced by immunoSEQ multiplex PCR, and TCRdb holds only the in-frame ones, with some missing. The sample lists 150,000 to 180,000 clones; around 91% were seen once. The sequence was obtained from a woman in her forties with acute or convalescent COVID-19. The chain is built from TRBV24-1 and TRBJ2-4; 10 bases are a match to TRBD1. Sequenced input: peripheral blood. The CDR3 DNA follows: TGTGCCACCAGCGACAGGGGGCGGGACATTCAGTACTTC. The encoded protein is CATSDRGRDIQYF.